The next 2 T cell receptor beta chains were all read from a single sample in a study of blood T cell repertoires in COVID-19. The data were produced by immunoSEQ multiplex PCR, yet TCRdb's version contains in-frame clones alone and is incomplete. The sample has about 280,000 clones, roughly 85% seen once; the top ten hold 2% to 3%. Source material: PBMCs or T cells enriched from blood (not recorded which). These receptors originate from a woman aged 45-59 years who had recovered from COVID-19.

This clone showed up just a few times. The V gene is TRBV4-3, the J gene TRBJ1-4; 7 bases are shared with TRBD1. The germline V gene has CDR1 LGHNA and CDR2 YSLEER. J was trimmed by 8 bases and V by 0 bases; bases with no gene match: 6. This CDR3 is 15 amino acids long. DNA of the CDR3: TGCGCCAGCAGCCAAGAGGGACAGATACTGGAAAAACTGTTTTTT. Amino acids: CASSQEGQILEKLFF.

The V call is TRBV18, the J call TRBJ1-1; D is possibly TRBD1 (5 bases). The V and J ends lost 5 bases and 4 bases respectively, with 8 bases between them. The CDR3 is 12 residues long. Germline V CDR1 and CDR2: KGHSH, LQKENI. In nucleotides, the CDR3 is TGTGCCAGCTCAATGGGGGGCACTGAAGCTTTCTTT. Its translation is CASSMGGTEAFF. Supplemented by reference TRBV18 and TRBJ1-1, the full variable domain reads NAGVMQNPRHLVRRRGQEARLRCSPMKGHSHVYWYRQLPEEGLKFMVYLQKENIIDESGMPKERFSAEFPKEGPSILRIQQVVRGDSAAYFCASSMGGTEAFFGQGTRLTVV.